These T cell receptor beta chains were read from a single sample in a study of identical twins. In TCRdb, the 5' RACE reads were re-called with MiXCR into one record per CDR3 protein. The data hold about 690,000 distinct CDR3 sequences, with roughly 6.2% observed a single time. Sequenced material: naive T cells sorted from blood. The receptor source for this set is a man between 18 and 29 years old in good health. Each CDR3 is given with its conserved first and last residue. The D gene is left open where the match is weak. A row's size may be missing; if present it is once, few, many or a size class.

size	V	D	J	length	CDR3	DNA
.	TRBV24-1	TRBD1	TRBJ2-5	16	CATSDYRGLDQETQYF	TGTGCCACCAGTGATTACAGGGGTCTGGACCAAGAGACCCAGTACTTC
many	TRBV20-1	.	TRBJ1-6	15	CSAREGGRLDSPLHF	TGCAGTGCTAGAGAGGGCGGCCGGCTGGATTCACCCCTCCACTTT
.	TRBV6-5	.	TRBJ2-3	16	CASSYGVWGSTDTQYF	TGTGCCAGCAGTTACGGGGTTTGGGGGAGCACAGATACGCAGTATTTT
many	TRBV5-1	TRBD2	TRBJ2-1	15	CASSSRLAGVNEQFF	TGCGCCAGCAGCTCCCGACTAGCGGGAGTCAATGAGCAGTTCTTC
many	TRBV7-3	TRBD1	TRBJ1-1	14	CASRLDRANTEAFF	TGTGCCAGCAGACTGGACAGGGCGAACACTGAAGCTTTCTTT
.	TRBV20-1	TRBD1	TRBJ1-3	14	CSASGDREGDTIYF	TGCAGTGCTAGTGGGGACAGGGAAGGGGACACCATATATTTT
few	TRBV4-2	TRBD2	TRBJ2-7	15	CASSQDMGGSYEQYF	TGTGCCAGCAGCCAAGATATGGGGGGGTCCTACGAGCAGTACTTC
few	TRBV20-1	.	TRBJ1-1	14	CSARERGVDTEAFF	TGCAGTGCTAGAGAGAGAGGGGTGGACACTGAAGCTTTCTTT
many	TRBV29-1	TRBD1	TRBJ2-5	14	CSGTDAGGQETQYF	TGCAGCGGGACGGACGCAGGGGGACAAGAGACCCAGTACTTC
many	TRBV11-2	.	TRBJ2-6	14	CASSTRPGANVLTF	TGTGCCAGCAGCACGCGCCCTGGGGCCAACGTCCTGACTTTC
.	TRBV27	TRBD1	TRBJ2-5	15	CASSTLDRGGETQYF	TGTGCCAGCAGTACCCTCGACAGGGGAGGAGAGACCCAGTACTTC
.	TRBV11-1	.	TRBJ2-7	14	CASSPMTGSYEQYF	TGTGCCAGCAGCCCAATGACAGGCTCCTACGAGCAGTACTTC
few	TRBV19	.	TRBJ1-5	15	CASLPGRLSNQPQHF	TGTGCCAGTCTGCCAGGACGGCTTAGCAATCAGCCCCAGCATTTT
.	TRBV11-2	.	TRBJ2-1	15	CASSLELGTALEQFF	TGTGCCAGCAGCTTAGAGTTGGGGACTGCCCTGGAGCAGTTCTTC
.	TRBV6-5	TRBD2	TRBJ2-3	17	CASSYGSGLAATDTQYF	TGTGCCAGCAGTTACGGGTCGGGACTAGCGGCCACAGATACGCAGTATTTT
.	TRBV20-1	TRBD2	TRBJ2-1	14	CSARLAGGRLEQFF	TGCAGTGCTAGACTAGCGGGAGGGCGTCTCGAGCAGTTCTTC
many	TRBV12-3/TRBV12-4	TRBD2	TRBJ2-1	18	CASSLVGLAGGPGNEQFF	TGTGCCAGCAGTTTAGTGGGACTAGCGGGAGGGCCGGGAAATGAGCAGTTCTTC
few	TRBV5-1	.	TRBJ2-2	11	CASYTSGELFF	TGCGCCAGCTACACATCCGGGGAGCTGTTTTTT
few	TRBV25-1	TRBD2	TRBJ2-7	13	CASSAYTSVEQYF	TGTGCCAGCAGTGCTTACACTAGCGTAGAGCAGTACTTC
few	TRBV4-3	TRBD1	TRBJ2-3	15	CASSHGQGWTDTQYF	TGCGCCAGCAGCCATGGACAGGGTTGGACAGATACGCAGTATTTT
.	TRBV12-3/TRBV12-4	TRBD2	TRBJ2-2	15	CASTTGGSSAGELFF	TGTGCCAGCACCACGGGCGGGAGTTCCGCCGGGGAGCTGTTTTTT
many	TRBV27	TRBD1	TRBJ1-5	15	CASSLRGRLYQPQHF	TGTGCCAGCAGTTTAAGGGGGCGTTTGTATCAGCCCCAGCATTTT
.	TRBV15	TRBD2	TRBJ2-5	16	CATSRGGLDYQETQYF	TGTGCCACCAGCAGAGGGGGACTAGACTACCAAGAGACCCAGTACTTC
many	TRBV7-2	.	TRBJ2-1	15	CASSRRSSSYNEQFF	TGTGCCAGCAGCCGGCGGAGCAGCTCCTACAATGAGCAGTTCTTC
.	TRBV5-1	TRBD1	TRBJ2-6	15	CASTRQGSGANVLTF	TGCGCCAGCACCCGACAGGGGAGTGGGGCCAACGTCCTGACTTTC
many	TRBV29-1	TRBD2	TRBJ2-7	13	CSVGSGSSYEQYF	TGCAGCGTTGGGAGCGGGAGCTCCTACGAGCAGTACTTC
many	TRBV9	.	TRBJ1-2	15	CASEGRKDTNYGYTF	TGTGCCAGCGAAGGGAGGAAGGATACTAACTATGGCTACACCTTC
few	TRBV12-3/TRBV12-4	TRBD2	TRBJ2-5	15	CASSLSLAARETQYF	TGTGCCAGCAGTCTCAGCCTAGCGGCTCGAGAGACCCAGTACTTC
many	TRBV5-1	TRBD1	TRBJ1-4	17	CASSRYGQGTSNEKLFF	TGCGCCAGCAGCCGGTACGGACAGGGCACGTCTAATGAAAAACTGTTTTTT
many	TRBV7-6	.	TRBJ2-1	16	CASSLDLADSYNEQFF	TGTGCCAGCAGCTTAGATCTAGCAGACTCCTACAATGAGCAGTTCTTC
few	TRBV11-1	TRBD1	TRBJ2-1	19	CASSPSTGAESQKRNEQFF	TGTGCCAGCAGCCCCTCTACAGGGGCAGAGAGTCAAAAGAGGAATGAGCAGTTCTTC
many	TRBV6-1	.	TRBJ2-3	14	CASSVLTVTDTQYF	TGTGCCAGCAGTGTCCTGACAGTCACAGATACGCAGTATTTT
few	TRBV28	.	TRBJ1-4	13	CASSEGTNEKLFF	TGTGCCAGCAGTGAGGGGACTAATGAAAAACTGTTTTTT